This T cell receptor beta chain was recovered during a study of blood T cell repertoires in COVID-19. Study as a whole: Acute and convalescent COVID-19 specimens originated in the United States, Italy and Spain.

Original methodology: Estimated nucleated cell counts came from reference gene primer amplification. Libraries were prepared by immunoSEQ multiplex PCR; TCRdb keeps only in-frame clonotypes and omits some of them. V, J and clone size are taken as reported in that table, and D and trimming were inferred from the DNA itself. The sample comprises fewer than 150,000 clones, approximately 79% of which are singletons, and around 2.3% rests with the top ten. Trimming took off 4 bases at V and 4 bases at J, with 13 bases between the two ends. The CDR3 contains 13 residues. Looked up from germline, CDR1 is SQVTM and CDR2 is ANQGSEA.

The chain carries TRBV29-1 and TRBJ1-2; D is unresolved. The specimen was peripheral blood. This TCR was recovered from a man aged 50 to 60 with acute or convalescent COVID-19. In DNA, the CDR3 is TGCAGCGTTGTTGAGGAGGGTATCTATGGCTACACCTTC. Amino acids: CSVVEEGIYGYTF. The complete variable domain, with remaining parts taken from reference TRBV29-1 and TRBJ1-2, reads SAVISQKPSRDICQRGTSLTIQCQVDSQVTMMFWYRQQPGQSLTLIATANQGSEATYESGFVIDKFPISRPNLTFSTLTVSNMSPEDSSIYLCSVVEEGIYGYTFGSGTRLTVV.